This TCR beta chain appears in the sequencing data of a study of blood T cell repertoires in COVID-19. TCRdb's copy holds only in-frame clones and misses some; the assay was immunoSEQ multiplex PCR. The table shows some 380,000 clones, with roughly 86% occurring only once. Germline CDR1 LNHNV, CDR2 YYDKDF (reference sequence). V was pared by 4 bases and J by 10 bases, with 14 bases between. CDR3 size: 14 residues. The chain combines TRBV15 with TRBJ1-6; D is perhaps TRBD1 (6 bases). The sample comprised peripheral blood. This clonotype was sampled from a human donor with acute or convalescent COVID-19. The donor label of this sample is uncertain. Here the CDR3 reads CATSKQGFISPLHF. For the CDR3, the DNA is TGTGCCACCAGCAAACAGGGATTTATCTCACCCCTCCACTTT.